The 10 T cell receptor beta chains given below trace back to one sample, sequenced in a study of blood T cell repertoires in COVID-19. TCRdb's table, derived via immunoSEQ multiplex PCR, lists solely in-frame clones and lacks some. Of roughly 150,000 clones listed, roughly 84% are singletons. Sequencing was carried out using peripheral blood. The source is a woman older than 75 with active or convalescent COVID-19.

This clone was detected a few times. The identical CDR3 is also encoded by other nucleotide sequences in the sample. V gene TRBV5-1 combines with J gene TRBJ1-2, with D maybe TRBD1 (5 bases). The CDR3 is 13 amino acids. CDR1 SGHRS and CDR2 YFSETQ come from the germline V gene. Trimming shortened V by 2 bases and J by 1 base, and 6 bases separated the two germline ends. Here the CDR3 reads CASSFDSNYGYTF. The CDR3 DNA reads TGCGCCAGCAGCTTTGACAGTAACTATGGCTACACCTTC.

The gene calls are TRBV11-3 and TRBJ1-3, with a tentative D call TRBD1 (6 bases). V was trimmed by 5 bases and J by 1 base, leaving 12 bases between them. CDR3 length equals 15 residues. Germline CDR1 SGHNT, CDR2 YENEEA. The CDR3 region is CASSEGDSSGNTIYF. Written as DNA, the CDR3 is TGTGCCAGCAGCGAGGGGGATTCGTCTGGAAACACCATATATTTT.

The chain combines TRBV5-1 with TRBJ1-2; 8 nucleotides match TRBD1. CDR1 and CDR2 from the germline V gene are SGHRS and YFSETQ. The CDR3 length is 15 residues. Trimming cost V 2 bases and J 8 bases; bases outside gene matches: 11. The chain's CDR3 is CASSLGAGGAKGYTF. Written as DNA, the CDR3 is TGCGCCAGCAGCTTAGGGGCAGGGGGCGCGAAAGGCTACACCTTC.

This chain links TRBV29-1 with TRBJ2-5; D uncertain. Germline CDR1 and CDR2: SQVTM and ANQGSEA. V lost 3 bases, J lost 2 bases, and 7 bases lay in between. This CDR3 is built from 12 residues. CDR3 region: CSVDRLQETQYF. The DNA for the CDR3 is TGCAGCGTTGATCGACTGCAAGAGACCCAGTACTTC.

The chain is built from TRBV5-1 and TRBJ2-7, with TRBD2 matching 15 bases. The CDR3 consists of 15 residues. The germline CDR1 and CDR2 sequences are SGHRS and YFSETQ. V lost 4 bases to trimming and J lost 4 bases; unmatched junction nucleotides: 3. The CDR3 is CASSPGTSGRYEQYF. The CDR3 bases are TGCGCCAGCAGCCCGGGGACTAGCGGGAGGTACGAGCAGTACTTC. Using reference TRBV5-1 and TRBJ2-7 for the parts outside the CDR3, the full variable domain is KAGVTQTPRYLIKTRGQQVTLSCSPISGHRSVSWYQQTPGQGLQFLFEYFSETQRNKGNFPGRFSGRQFSNSRSEMNVSTLELGDSALYLCASSPGTSGRYEQYFGPGTRLTVT.

V is TRBV9 and J is TRBJ2-7; 9 bases line up with TRBD1. Germline V gene sequence: CDR1 SGDLS, CDR2 YYNGEE. The V gene end was trimmed by 0 bases and the J gene end by 2 bases; junction bases not matched to a gene: 3. The CDR3 spans 15 residues. In DNA, the CDR3 is TGTGCCAGCAGCGTAGCACAGGGGGCGACCTACGAGCAGTACTTC. Protein sequence: CASSVAQGATYEQYF.

This sequence joins TRBV7-2 and TRBJ1-5; TRBD1 might be the D (6 bases). The ends were cut back, 2 bases at V and 4 bases at J, with 9 bases in the middle. Germline assignment: CDR1 SGHTA and CDR2 FQGNSA. This CDR3 comprises 14 residues. The CDR3 region is CASSLQGRNQPQHF. Written as DNA, the CDR3 is TGTGCCAGCAGCTTACAGGGGCGGAATCAGCCCCAGCATTTT.

This chain uses TRBV6-6 with TRBJ2-4, with D maybe TRBD2 (7 bases). V shed 5 bases and J shed 1 base, with 18 bases lying between them. The germline V gene has CDR1 MNHNY and CDR2 SVGAGI (reference sequence). The CDR3 totals 17 residues. CDR3 nucleotides: TGTGCCAGCAGTCGGAGCCTGGGGGGGGCTGCCAAAAACATTCAGTACTTC. Translated: CASSRSLGGAAKNIQYF.

CDR3 bases: TGCGCCAGCAGCTTGGAAATCGGGGGAAACACCATATATTTT. Encoded protein: CASSLEIGGNTIYF. This rearrangement joins TRBV5-1 to TRBJ1-3; D uncertain. Germline V gene data show CDR1 as SGHRS and CDR2 as YFSETQ. This CDR3 region has 14 residues. The V gene lost 0 bases and the J gene lost 4 bases, with 8 bases spanning the gap.

V and J are TRBV4-1 and TRBJ2-7; 7 bases fit TRBD2. This CDR3 has 16 residues. The V gene's germline CDR1 is MGHRA and CDR2 YSYEKL. V shed 0 bases, J shed 3 bases, and the junction held 8 bases outside the gene matches. The CDR3 region has the DNA TGCGCCAGCAGCCAAGACCCGGGAGGTTTGGACTACGAGCAGTACTTC. The encoded protein is CASSQDPGGLDYEQYF.